This passage covers 15 T cell receptor beta chains from one sample sequenced in a study of blood T cell repertoires in COVID-19. The repertoire was sequenced with immunoSEQ multiplex PCR; TCRdb's copy has only in-frame clones and lacks some. Counted here are 100,000 to 120,000 clones, more than 75% occurring once; the ten biggest clones make up approximately 3.4%. Source material: peripheral blood. Receptor source: a woman aged 45-65 years with acute or convalescent COVID-19.

The genes are TRBV5-4 and TRBJ1-2; the match to TRBD1 covers 8 bases. Trimming cost V 2 bases and J 3 bases; bases outside gene matches: 12. CDR1 is SGHNT, CDR2 YYREEE, per germline (reference sequence). The CDR3 is made up of 17 amino acids. The CDR3 spells CASSFPFAQGADYGYTF. The CDR3 DNA reads TGTGCCAGCAGCTTCCCCTTCGCGCAGGGGGCGGACTATGGCTACACCTTC. Based on the CDR3 plus reference TRBV5-4 and TRBJ1-2, the full variable domain is ETGVTQSPTHLIKTRGQQVTLRCSSQSGHNTVSWYQQALGQGPQFIFQYYREEENGRGNFPPRFSGLQFPNYSSELNVNALELDDSALYLCASSFPFAQGADYGYTFGSGTRLTVV.

The rearrangement links TRBV12-5 to TRBJ2-5, with 14 positions matching TRBD2. Trimming at V came to 1 base and at J to 5 bases, leaving 0 bases not matched to a gene. The CDR3 is made up of 15 amino acids. The germline CDR1 and CDR2 sequences are LGHNT and FRNRAP. The CDR3 sequence: CASGLGLAGGETQYF. CDR3 bases: TGTGCTAGTGGTTTGGGACTAGCGGGAGGGGAGACCCAGTACTTC.

This chain uses TRBV19 with TRBJ1-2; 7 bases line up with TRBD1. From germline, CDR1 is LNHDA and CDR2 SQIVND (reference sequence). This CDR3 has 14 residues. Unmatched junction bases numbered 11, after V lost 9 bases and J lost 4 bases. CDR3 residues: CASLGSQGSYGYTF. Here the CDR3 DNA reads TGTGCCAGCCTTGGGTCACAGGGGAGCTATGGCTACACCTTC.

The chain employs TRBV4-2 and TRBJ2-5; tentative D call: TRBD2 (5 bases). V shed 0 bases and J shed 2 bases, with 10 bases lying between them. Germline V gene lookup returns CDR1 LGHNA and CDR2 YNFKEQ. This CDR3 has 15 residues. Here the CDR3 reads CASSQDGKPQETQYF. CDR3 nucleotide sequence: TGTGCCAGCAGCCAAGACGGGAAGCCACAAGAGACCCAGTACTTC.

This rearrangement joins TRBV19 to TRBJ2-5, with 13 bases lining up with TRBD2. The germline CDR1 and CDR2 sequences are LNHDA and SQIVND (reference sequence). Unmatched junction bases numbered 10, after V lost 5 bases and J lost 4 bases. This CDR3 is 17 amino acids long. Written as DNA, the CDR3 is TGTGCCAGTAGTCCCGGGACTAGCGGGGTTAGGGCAGAGACCCAGTACTTC. Translating it yields CASSPGTSGVRAETQYF.

V usage is TRBV15 and J usage is TRBJ2-7; 12 bases match TRBD2. Germline V gives CDR1 LNHNV, CDR2 YYDKDF (reference sequence). Losses at the gene ends were 0 bases for V and 4 bases for J; bases not matched to a gene: 7. CDR3 length: 17 amino acids. The CDR3 DNA follows: TGTGCCACCAGCAGAGAGACTAGCGGGAGTTTAGGGTACGAGCAGTACTTC. Amino acid sequence: CATSRETSGSLGYEQYF.

CDR3 DNA: TGCGCCAGCAGCTTGCCCTCGGGGGTGGGTGAGACCCAGTACTTC. As protein: CASSLPSGVGETQYF. The V gene is TRBV5-1, the J gene TRBJ2-5; D perhaps matches TRBD2 (6 bases). CDR1 is SGHRS and CDR2 is YFSETQ in the germline V gene. The CDR3 sequence is 15 residues long. The V end lost 1 base, the J end lost 5 bases, and 15 bases lay between the germline ends.

As DNA, the CDR3 is TGTGCCAGCAGCTTCCGGACAGCTAACTATGGCTACACCTTC. Its protein is CASSFRTANYGYTF. This chain uses TRBV5-5 with TRBJ1-2, with D possibly TRBD1 on 6 matching bases. Trimming stripped 2 bases from V and 0 bases from J, with 8 bases between. The CDR3 totals 14 residues. Germline-derived CDR1 and CDR2 are SGHKS and YYEKEE (reference sequence).

The J gene is TRBJ2-1, the V gene TRBV6-2 or TRBV6-3; D is unresolved. The CDR3 covers 11 residues. With 5 bases removed from V and 7 bases from J, the gap between germline ends came to 6 bases. Germline V CDR1 and CDR2: MNHEY, SVGEGT. DNA for the CDR3: TGTGCCAGCAGTGAGCGAAATGAGCAGTTCTTC. Its protein is CASSERNEQFF.

This sequence joins TRBV6-1 and TRBJ1-2, with no clear D. The CDR3 spans 14 residues. Germline values: CDR1 MNHNS, CDR2 SASEGT. Trimming cost V 1 base and J 8 bases, with 14 bases left between them. DNA for the CDR3: TGTGCCAGCAGTGAAGGACTCGGGGTTGGAGGCTACACCTTC. It translates to CASSEGLGVGGYTF.

In its sample, this clone was seen once. The V and J genes are TRBV13 and TRBJ2-7; D might be TRBD1 (6 bases). The CDR3 extends over 14 amino acids. Trimming removed 5 bases from V and 0 bases from J, with 11 bases in between. CDR1 PRHDT and CDR2 FYEKMQ come from the germline V gene (reference sequence). The CDR3 reads CASSAHRDSYEQYF. The CDR3 DNA reads TGTGCCAGCAGCGCACACAGGGACTCCTACGAGCAGTACTTC.

The chain has TRBV12-2 and TRBJ2-3; TRBD2, the table's D call, was not compared with the DNA. TRBV12-2 is assigned pseudogene status. This CDR3 is built from 16 residues. The CDR3 loop is CASRLDLASVHSTQYF. The CDR3 DNA reads as TGTGCAAGTCGCTTAGACCTCGCTAGCGTACATAGTACGCAGTATTTT.

This clone was seen only once. This chain joins TRBV24-1 and TRBJ2-1, with TRBD2 identical over 7 bases. Germline CDR1 and CDR2: KGHDR and SFDVKD. This CDR3 spans 15 amino acids. V lost 0 bases to trimming and J lost 5 bases; unmatched junction nucleotides: 3. The CDR3 spells CATSDLGLGNNEQFF. DNA of the CDR3: TGTGCCACCAGTGATTTGGGACTAGGAAACAATGAGCAGTTCTTC.

The V gene is TRBV5-1, the J gene TRBJ1-2, with 11 positions matching TRBD1. The CDR3 is 15 amino acids. Germline V gives CDR1 SGHRS, CDR2 YFSETQ. V lost 0 bases to trimming and J lost 5 bases; unmatched junction nucleotides: 3. The CDR3 region is CASSLGGTGGYGYTF. CDR3 nucleotide sequence: TGCGCCAGCAGCTTGGGAGGGACAGGGGGATATGGCTACACCTTC.

The V and J genes are TRBV6-5 and TRBJ1-4; TRBD1 agrees at 7 bases. The CDR3 loop spans 15 amino acids. J gave up 7 bases and V 4 bases, and 9 bases lay outside the gene matches. CDR1 and CDR2 from the germline V gene are MNHEY and SVGAGI. In DNA form, the CDR3 reads TGTGCCAGCAGTTCCCAGACAGGGAGGAGTGAAAAACTGTTTTTT. Residues: CASSSQTGRSEKLFF.